This entry lists 22 T cell receptor beta chains sequenced from one sample in a study of blood T cell repertoires in COVID-19 (dated by TCRdb to 2018 to 2020). Library preparation employed the immunoSEQ multiplex PCR assay. TCRdb retrieved this table from immuneACCESS and kept in-frame rearrangements only. Not all clones are present; in checked studies, unresolved V genes account for under half, and no reason is known for the remainder. For this sample there are hundreds of thousands of clones; 88% appear just once. The ten largest clonotypes hold approximately 6% of the sample. The sample taken for sequencing was peripheral blood. These receptors were collected from a woman aged 25 to 39 with COVID-19, enrolled during active disease.

The V and J genes are TRBV10-3 and TRBJ1-6, with 9 bases fitting TRBD1. Losses at the gene ends were 5 bases for V and 8 bases for J; bases not matched to a gene: 7. Germline CDR1 reads ENHRY; CDR2 reads SYGVKD. CDR3 length equals 15 residues. CDR3 in amino acids: CAISPETGGYSPLHF. CDR3 coding DNA: TGTGCCATCAGTCCCGAGACAGGGGGTTATTCACCCCTCCACTTT.

As DNA, the CDR3 is TGTGCCAGCAGCTCCACAATCGGTCCCCTGGGGCACTATGGCTACACCTTC. This codes for CASSSTIGPLGHYGYTF. The chain uses TRBV13 and TRBJ1-2; the D gene is possibly TRBD1 (5 bases). The CDR3 loop spans 17 amino acids. Trimming removed 4 bases at V and 3 bases at J, with 21 bases between. From germline, CDR1 is PRHDT and CDR2 FYEKMQ (reference sequence). Full variable domain (outside the CDR3, taken from reference TRBV13 and TRBJ1-2): AAGVIQSPRHLIKEKRETATLKCYPIPRHDTVYWYQQGPGQDPQFLISFYEKMQSDKGSIPDRFSAQQFSDYHSELNMSSLELGDSALYFCASSSTIGPLGHYGYTFGSGTRLTVV.

The V and J genes are TRBV6-1 and TRBJ2-7; D unclear. Germline V gene lookup returns CDR1 MNHNS and CDR2 SASEGT. Trimming took 6 bases from V and 4 from J, leaving 10 bases between them. The CDR3 has 12 amino acids. Written as DNA, the CDR3 is TGTGCCAGCAGCCTACTATCTTACGAGCAGTACTTC. This gives the protein CASSLLSYEQYF.

This chain connects TRBV11-2 to TRBJ1-1; D remains ambiguous. Deletions cut 6 bases from V and 1 base from J, with 9 bases between. The CDR3 spans 13 residues. The V gene's germline CDR1 is SGHAT and CDR2 FQNNGV. CDR3: CASSPDWNTEAFF. In nucleotides, the CDR3 is TGTGCCAGCAGTCCGGACTGGAACACTGAAGCTTTCTTT.

This clone showed up just once. The chain couples TRBV24-1 to TRBJ2-1; D perhaps matches TRBD2 (6 bases). CDR1 KGHDR and CDR2 SFDVKD come from the germline V gene. With 5 bases removed from V and 10 bases from J, the gap between germline ends came to 20 bases. The CDR3 contains 15 residues. DNA for the CDR3: TGTGCCACCAGTGGCCCTGGGACTTTTTTTTCAGAGCAGTTCTTC. This translates into CATSGPGTFFSEQFF.

This clone was detected a few times. The rearrangement joins TRBV19 to TRBJ2-6, with D perhaps TRBD2 (5 bases). V lost 1 base, J lost 1 base, and 5 bases lay in between. Germline V lookup: CDR1 LNHDA, CDR2 SQIVND (reference sequence). The CDR3 is made up of 15 amino acids. The CDR3 DNA follows: TGTGCCAGTAGTATAGGAGGGTCTGGGGCCAACGTCCTGACTTTC. It codes for CASSIGGSGANVLTF.

This clone came up once. The V gene is TRBV10-2, the J gene TRBJ2-3; D possibly corresponds to TRBD2 (6 bases). Germline V gene lookup returns CDR1 WSHSY and CDR2 SAAADI. Trimming shortened V by 2 bases and J by 6 bases, and 12 bases separated the two germline ends. CDR3 length: 14 residues. In DNA form, the CDR3 reads TGCGCCAGCAGTGAGGCGGGACGCCCCGATACGCAGTATTTT. This translates into CASSEAGRPDTQYF.

The rearrangement uses TRBV19 and TRBJ2-1, with a tentative D call TRBD1 (5 bases). V was pared by 1 base and J by 2 bases, with 9 bases between. From germline, CDR1 is LNHDA and CDR2 SQIVND (reference sequence). The CDR3 totals 15 residues. CDR3 DNA: TGTGCCAGTAGTATAGGGGCAGGGACCTACAATGAGCAGTTCTTC. It codes for CASSIGAGTYNEQFF.

The V gene is TRBV27, the J gene TRBJ2-2; possible D gene TRBD1, 5 bases. This CDR3 spans 17 amino acids. V was pared by 3 bases and J by 7 bases, with 21 bases between. CDR1 MNHEY and CDR2 SMNVEV come from the germline V gene (reference sequence). CDR3 sequence (DNA): TGTGCCAGCAGTTTTTCTTGGCAGGGAAGGTGGGGCGGGGAGCTGTTTTTT. Protein: CASSFSWQGRWGGELFF.

This clone was picked up one time. The chain links TRBV6-4 to TRBJ1-1; 10 bases are shared with TRBD1. The CDR3 contains 18 residues. Germline V gene data show CDR1 as MRHNA and CDR2 as SNTAGT. With 3 bases clipped from V and 0 bases from J, the junction kept 10 bases outside the gene matches. The CDR3: CASSEQTGGKRMNTEAFF. The CDR3 DNA follows: TGTGCCAGCAGTGAGCAGACAGGGGGCAAAAGGATGAACACTGAAGCTTTCTTT.

The V call is TRBV7-6, the J call TRBJ1-2, with D perhaps matching TRBD1 (6 bases). Germline V gene data show CDR1 as SGHVS and CDR2 as FNYEAQ. The CDR3 length is 18 residues. Trimming stripped 0 bases from V and 3 bases from J, with 20 bases between. The DNA of the CDR3 is TGTGCCAGCAGCTTAGCATACTCTGACAGGCAAGGCTACTATGGCTACACCTTC. This encodes CASSLAYSDRQGYYGYTF. Combining the CDR3 with reference TRBV7-6 and TRBJ1-2 gives the whole variable domain GAGVSQSPRYKVTKRGQDVALRCDPISGHVSLYWYRQALGQGPEFLTYFNYEAQQDKSGLPNDRFSAERPEGSISTLTIQRTEQRDSAMYRCASSLAYSDRQGYYGYTFGSGTRLTVV.

The V gene is TRBV11-2, the J gene TRBJ2-7; D possibly corresponds to TRBD2 (6 bases). This CDR3 region has 13 residues. Germline assignment: CDR1 SGHAT and CDR2 FQNNGV. Trimming pared 5 bases from V and 3 bases from J, leaving 11 bases between. This CDR3 reads CASSPGLSYEQYF. The CDR3 DNA sequence: TGTGCCAGCAGCCCGGGACTCAGCTACGAGCAGTACTTC.

The chain has TRBV27 and TRBJ1-1, with D possibly matching TRBD1 (6 bases). V shed 0 bases and J shed 10 bases, with 15 bases lying between them. The length of the CDR3 is 14 residues. The germline CDR1 and CDR2 sequences are MNHEY and SMNVEV (reference sequence). CDR3 sequence reads: CASSLSKGGAVAFF. In DNA form, the CDR3 reads TGTGCCAGCAGTTTATCGAAGGGGGGGGCAGTAGCTTTCTTT.

The chain is built from TRBV2 and TRBJ2-2; 11 nucleotides align to TRBD1. The V segment lost 6 bases and the J segment 6 bases; nucleotides outside the gene matches: 0. The CDR3 has 13 amino acids. Germline V gene lookup returns CDR1 SNHLY and CDR2 FYNNEI. The CDR3 loop reads CASRGQGAGELFF. The CDR3 DNA follows: TGTGCCAGCAGGGGACAGGGGGCCGGGGAGCTGTTTTTT.

The J gene is TRBJ2-4, the V gene TRBV29-1; D ambiguous. Trimming left V 3 bases short and J 1 base short, with 4 bases between. CDR1 and CDR2 from the germline V gene are SQVTM and ANQGSEA. The CDR3 totals 12 residues. DNA for the CDR3: TGCAGCGTTGACGGGGCCAAAAACATTCAGTACTTC. Translation: CSVDGAKNIQYF.

The V call is TRBV7-9, the J call TRBJ2-7; tentatively, D is TRBD1 (6 bases). Trimming stripped 2 bases from V and 5 bases from J, with 13 bases between. The CDR3 runs to 14 residues. The germline V gene encodes CDR1 SEHNR and CDR2 FQNEAQ (reference sequence). CDR3: CASSLNPGDNEQYV. CDR3 bases: TGTGCCAGCAGCTTAAACCCAGGGGATAACGAGCAGTACGTC.

The genes are TRBV27 and TRBJ1-6, with TRBD1 matching over 8 bases. CDR1 is MNHEY and CDR2 is SMNVEV in the germline V gene (reference sequence). The junction had 11 bases not matched to a gene; V was cut back by 5 bases and J by 8 bases. CDR3 size: 16 residues. The CDR3 loop reads CASSTPGQGVDSPLHF. In DNA form, the CDR3 reads TGTGCCAGCAGTACCCCCGGACAGGGCGTCGATTCACCCCTCCACTTT.

The chain joins TRBV28 to TRBJ1-5; no clear D. CDR3 length: 15 residues. V lost 6 bases and J 0 bases, leaving 12 bases between the germline ends. Germline V lookup: CDR1 MDHEN, CDR2 SYDVKM. The CDR3 DNA reads as TGTGCCAGCAGCCCACAGCCCTATAGCAATCAGCCCCAGCATTTT. The encoded protein is CASSPQPYSNQPQHF.

This sequence joins TRBV28 and TRBJ2-1, with a weak D call TRBD1 (6 bases). The V end lost 7 bases, the J end lost 0 bases, and 19 bases lay between the germline ends. The CDR3 is 17 residues long. Germline V CDR1 and CDR2: MDHEN, SYDVKM. CDR3 nucleotides: TGTGCCAGCACCCTCTTTGGGGGCCCTAGCTCCTACAATGAGCAGTTCTTC. Its protein product is CASTLFGGPSSYNEQFF.

This clone appeared many times. The V gene is TRBV27, the J gene TRBJ1-1, with D unresolved. This CDR3 has 15 amino acids. Germline CDR1 MNHEY, CDR2 SMNVEV (reference sequence). V lost 2 bases to trimming and J lost 8 bases, with 18 bases between them. CDR3 sequence reads: CASSLRLDSTVEAFF. The CDR3 region has the DNA TGTGCCAGCAGTTTACGACTAGACTCGACCGTCGAAGCTTTCTTT.

This sequence joins TRBV10-2 and TRBJ1-5; TRBD1 matches 8 bases. Germline trimming cut 8 bases from V and 0 bases from J; bases unmatched to any gene: 6. Germline V lookup: CDR1 WSHSY, CDR2 SAAADI. The CDR3 runs 15 residues. In DNA, the CDR3 is TGCGCCAGCGGGGGGACAGGTGTTAGCAATCAGCCCCAGCATTTT. Its protein is CASGGTGVSNQPQHF.

V usage is TRBV19 and J usage is TRBJ2-1; 8 bases align to TRBD2. The CDR3 has 17 amino acids. Looked up from germline, CDR1 is LNHDA and CDR2 is SQIVND (reference sequence). The V gene end was trimmed by 2 bases and the J gene end by 4 bases; junction bases not matched to a gene: 10. The DNA of the CDR3 is TGTGCCAGTAGTATACTAACCGGAACGGGGGGGTACAATGAGCAGTTCTTC. It specifies CASSILTGTGGYNEQFF.